This T cell receptor (beta chain) came from a study of blood T cell repertoires in COVID-19. Study at large: Specimens from acute and convalescent COVID-19 originated in the United States, Italy and Spain.

Sequencing used immunoSEQ multiplex PCR; TCRdb keeps in-frame clones, though not all of them. The top ten hold around 0.8% of the sample, which has 150,000 to 250,000 clones, around 94% seen once. V shed 0 bases and J shed 0 bases, with 7 bases lying between them. This CDR3 contains 16 residues. Germline CDR1 is SGDLS and CDR2 is YYNGEE. Material for sequencing was peripheral blood. The sequence was obtained from a man aged 30-40 years with COVID-19, enrolled during active disease. V usage is TRBV9 and J usage is TRBJ2-6; D is unresolved. DNA for the CDR3: TGTGCCAGCAGCGTAGCCCCCGGCTCTGGGGCCAACGTCCTGACTTTC. It codes for CASSVAPGSGANVLTF.